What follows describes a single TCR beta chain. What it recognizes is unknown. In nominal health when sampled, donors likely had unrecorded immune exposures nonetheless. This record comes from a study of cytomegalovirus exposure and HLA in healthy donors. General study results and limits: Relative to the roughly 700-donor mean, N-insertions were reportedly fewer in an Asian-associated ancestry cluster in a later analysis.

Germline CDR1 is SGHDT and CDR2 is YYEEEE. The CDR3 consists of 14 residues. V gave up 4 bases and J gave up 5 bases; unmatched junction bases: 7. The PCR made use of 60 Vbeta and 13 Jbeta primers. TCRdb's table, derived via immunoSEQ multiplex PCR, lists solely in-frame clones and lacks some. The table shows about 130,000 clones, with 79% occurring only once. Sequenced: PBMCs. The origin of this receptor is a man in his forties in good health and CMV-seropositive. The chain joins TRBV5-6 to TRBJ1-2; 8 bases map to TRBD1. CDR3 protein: CASSRTGPGYGYTF. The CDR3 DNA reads TGTGCCAGCAGCCGGACAGGGCCGGGGTATGGCTACACCTTC.